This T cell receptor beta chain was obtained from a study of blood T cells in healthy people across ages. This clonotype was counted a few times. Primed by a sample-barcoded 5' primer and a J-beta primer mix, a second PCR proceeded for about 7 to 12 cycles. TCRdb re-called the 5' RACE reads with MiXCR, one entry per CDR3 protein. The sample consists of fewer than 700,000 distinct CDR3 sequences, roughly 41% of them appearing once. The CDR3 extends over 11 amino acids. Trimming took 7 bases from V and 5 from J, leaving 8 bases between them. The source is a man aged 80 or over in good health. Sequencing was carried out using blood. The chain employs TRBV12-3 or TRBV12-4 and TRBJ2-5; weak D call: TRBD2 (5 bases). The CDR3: CASTLAETQYF. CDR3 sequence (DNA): TGTGCCAGCACCTTAGCGGAGACCCAGTACTTC.